These 7 T cell receptor beta chains originate from one sample sequenced in a study of identical twins. One entry per CDR3 protein results from TCRdb running MiXCR on the 5' RACE reads. The sample carries a few hundred thousand distinct CDR3 sequences, around 8.3% recorded once. These data were also filed under a second study, of yellow fever vaccine responses in identical twins.

The sample consisted of CD8+ T cells sorted from blood. All receptors come from a woman between 18 and 29 years old in good health.

In its sample, this clonotype was seen many times. V is TRBV7-2 and J is TRBJ2-7, with D possibly called TRBD1 or TRBD2 (5 bases each). Trimming stripped 3 bases from V and 4 bases from J, with 13 bases between. The CDR3 spans 14 residues. Germline V gene data show CDR1 as SGHTA and CDR2 as FQGNSA. The CDR3 bases are TGTGCCAGCAGCTTCCTGGGGGAAGGGTACGAGCAGTACTTC. Translation gives CASSFLGEGYEQYF.

This chain links TRBV24-1 with TRBJ2-1, with TRBD2 identical over 13 bases. V lost 4 bases to trimming and J lost 8 bases; unmatched junction nucleotides: 10. The CDR3 has 17 amino acids. The V gene's germline CDR1 is KGHDR and CDR2 SFDVKD. The CDR3 nucleotides read TGTGCCACCAGTGACCCCACTGGACTAGCGGGAGTCTATGAGCAGTTCTTC. Amino acids: CATSDPTGLAGVYEQFF.

The chain recombines TRBV10-3 with TRBJ2-2; tentatively, D is TRBD1 (6 bases). Per the germline V gene, CDR1 is ENHRY and CDR2 is SYGVKD. The germline V and J ends were trimmed by 5 bases and 3 bases, with 25 bases remaining between them. The CDR3 totals 19 residues. CDR3 DNA sequence: TGTGCCATCAGTTTAAATGTGTTTTGGGGGCGACGGGACACCGGGGAGCTGTTTTTT. Its protein product is CAISLNVFWGRRDTGELFF.

This chain connects TRBV28 to TRBJ2-7, with 12 bases fitting TRBD2. CDR1 and CDR2 from the germline V gene are MDHEN and SYDVKM. There are 15 residues in the CDR3. V lost 6 bases, J lost 0 bases, and 3 bases stayed unmatched. Written as DNA, the CDR3 is TGTGCCAGCAGGAGGACTAGCGGGACCTCCTACGAGCAGTACTTC. As protein: CASRRTSGTSYEQYF.

This clonotype was observed at least ten times. The chain carries TRBV12-3 or TRBV12-4 and TRBJ2-5, with D hard to call. This CDR3 is built from 14 residues. V gave up 8 bases and J gave up 4 bases, with 17 bases separating them. CDR3 DNA sequence: TGTGCCAGCTCGTGGGCCACGGCTCGAGAGACCCAGTACTTC. Protein: CASSWATARETQYF.

The V gene is TRBV19, the J gene TRBJ2-7; the D is unclear. CDR3 length: 14 residues. Germline lookup yields CDR1 LNHDA and CDR2 SQIVND (reference sequence). V shed 3 bases and J shed 2 bases, with 11 bases lying between them. The CDR3 spells CASSMFGGTYEQYF. For the CDR3, the DNA is TGTGCCAGTAGTATGTTCGGCGGAACCTACGAGCAGTACTTC.

In DNA, the CDR3 is TGCAGTGCCACTGGTGCCTGGGAGGGACAGGTGTCCTACGAGCAGTACTTC. Its translation: CSATGAWEGQVSYEQYF. The V gene is TRBV20-1, the J gene TRBJ2-7; possible D gene TRBD1, 8 bases. CDR3 length: 17 residues. V was trimmed by 6 bases and J by 1 base, leaving 25 bases between them. Germline V lookup: CDR1 DFQATT, CDR2 SNEGSKA (reference sequence).